This record covers a single T cell receptor (beta chain). Sequencing used immunoSEQ multiplex PCR; TCRdb keeps in-frame clones, though not all of them. The data contain some 2,000,000 clones, over 85% of them singletons. The data derive from a study of shared clonotypes between healthy human individuals. Cells designated naive CD8 were CD45RO-negative and were positively selected for CCR7, with terminally differentiated effector memory CD45RA+ cells excluded. This CDR3 contains 16 residues. V was clipped by 10 bases and J by 1 base, with 19 bases between them. CDR1 ENHRY and CDR2 SYGVKD come from the germline V gene.

The sequenced sample consisted of naive CD8+ T cells sorted from blood. The source of this sequence is a man between 18 and 29 years old in good health. The chain links TRBV10-3 to TRBJ1-4; maybe TRBD1 (5 bases). CDR3 in DNA: TGTGCCACGTCATTCGGGGGGGAAGGAACTAATGAAAAACTGTTTTTT. As protein: CATSFGGEGTNEKLFF.